This T cell receptor beta chain was recovered during a study of long-term antiretroviral therapy in people with HIV. Overall study findings and caveats: Upon ART, diversity increased but remained lower than transplant donor controls. The study found narrower CDR3 length ranges in HIV repertoires than in controls. Clones that expanded before ART (that is, prior to treatment) dominated the repertoire at all time points.

The immunoSEQ assay was v3.0, run at survey level. Clones were sequenced by immunoSEQ multiplex PCR, and TCRdb holds only the in-frame ones, with some missing. The table shows 15,000 to 20,000 clones, with approximately 87% occurring only once. Concerning this clone: Its matching antigen is unknown.

The germline CDR1 and CDR2 sequences are SGHRS and YFSETQ. The length of the CDR3 is 16 residues. Between the trimmed V and J ends, which lost 2 bases and 0 bases, there was a span of 14 bases. In the United States, treatment was given to all participants with HIV. The chain combines TRBV5-1 with TRBJ1-2; D is possibly TRBD1 (6 bases). The receptor's source is a man aged 50-60 years with HIV. Sequenced material: unsorted PBMCs, taken 0.7 years before starting antiretroviral therapy. The CDR3 here is CASSLIWTVPNYGYTF. The CDR3 DNA follows: TGCGCCAGCAGCTTAATTTGGACAGTTCCTAACTATGGCTACACCTTC.